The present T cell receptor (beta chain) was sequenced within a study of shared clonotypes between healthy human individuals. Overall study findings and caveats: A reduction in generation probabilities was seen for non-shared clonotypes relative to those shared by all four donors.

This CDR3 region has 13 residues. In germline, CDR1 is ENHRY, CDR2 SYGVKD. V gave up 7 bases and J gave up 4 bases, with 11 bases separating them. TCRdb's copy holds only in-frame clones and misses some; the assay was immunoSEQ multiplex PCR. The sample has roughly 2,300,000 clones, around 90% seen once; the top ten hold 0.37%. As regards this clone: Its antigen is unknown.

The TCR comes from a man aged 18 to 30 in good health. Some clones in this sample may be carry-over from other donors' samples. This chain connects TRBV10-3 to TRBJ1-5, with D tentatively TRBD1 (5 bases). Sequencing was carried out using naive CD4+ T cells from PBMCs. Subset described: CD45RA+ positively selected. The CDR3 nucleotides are TGTGCCATCACCAGGGAACCAAATCAGCCCCAGCATTTT. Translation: CAITREPNQPQHF.